This T cell receptor (beta chain) was recovered during a study of beta chain features in type 1 diabetes. The CDR3 runs 15 residues. In germline, CDR1 is KGHSH, CDR2 LQKENI. Losses at the gene ends were 0 bases for V and 4 bases for J; bases not matched to a gene: 5. cDNA synthesis used the whole RNA isolate, giving expressed TCRB sequences. Sequencing used immunoSEQ multiplex PCR; TCRdb keeps in-frame clones, though not all of them. In the table there are 330,000 or so clones, around a fifth of which are singletons. The specimen sequenced was naive CD4+ T cells from blood. This sequence originates from a woman aged 18-35 years in good health. The rearrangement joins TRBV18 to TRBJ2-7, with 8 bases identical to TRBD2. The chain's CDR3 is CASSPPGREGYEQYF. The CDR3, as DNA: TGTGCCAGCTCACCACCGGGTCGGGAGGGGTACGAGCAGTACTTC.